This record looks at one T cell receptor beta chain sequence and its context. Antigen specificity is unknown. TCRdb reprocessed the 5' RACE reads via MiXCR and lists one record per CDR3 protein. The profile covers fewer than 250,000 distinct CDR3 sequences, with approximately 7% appearing a single time and roughly 3.6% taken by the ten largest. Trimming removed 5 bases from V and 0 bases from J, with 11 bases in between. The CDR3 consists of 15 residues. Per the germline V gene, CDR1 is SGHAT and CDR2 is FQNNGV. This entry is derived from a study of identical twins. Findings and caveats of the study: The presence of invariant MAIT and iNKT cells could partly confound analyses of zero-insertion sequences. Compared with unrelated sharing, twin-shared out-of-frame alpha sequences had more low-probability sequences. Out-of-frame TCR alpha sharing observed in monozygotic twins exceeded model estimates. Researchers reported weaker excess twin sharing in beta out-of-frame sequences.

The sample was also linked to a second study, of yellow fever vaccine responses in identical twins.

This clonotype was obtained from a young woman in good health. The sample taken for sequencing was memory (CD45RO+) T cells sorted from blood. This chain links TRBV11-2 with TRBJ2-4; D unresolved. The CDR3 region is CASSPLTGAKNIQYF. CDR3 DNA sequence: TGTGCCAGCAGCCCCCTGACTGGAGCCAAAAACATTCAGTACTTC.